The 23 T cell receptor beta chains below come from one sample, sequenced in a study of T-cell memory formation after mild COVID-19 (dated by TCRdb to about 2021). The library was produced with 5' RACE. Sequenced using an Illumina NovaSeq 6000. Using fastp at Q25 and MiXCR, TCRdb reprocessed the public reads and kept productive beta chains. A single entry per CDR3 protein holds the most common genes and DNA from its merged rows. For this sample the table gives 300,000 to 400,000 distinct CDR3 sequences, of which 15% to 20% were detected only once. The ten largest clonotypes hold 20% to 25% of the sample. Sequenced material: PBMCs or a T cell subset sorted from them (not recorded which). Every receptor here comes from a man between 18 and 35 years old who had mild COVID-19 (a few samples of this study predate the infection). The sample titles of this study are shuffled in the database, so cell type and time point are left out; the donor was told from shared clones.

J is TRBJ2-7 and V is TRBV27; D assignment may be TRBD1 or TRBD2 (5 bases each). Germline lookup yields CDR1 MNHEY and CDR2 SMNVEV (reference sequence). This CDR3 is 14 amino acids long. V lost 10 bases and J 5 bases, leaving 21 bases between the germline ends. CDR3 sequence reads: CANKGTTQPNEQYF. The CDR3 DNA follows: TGTGCCAACAAGGGGACGACCCAACCCAACGAGCAGTACTTC.

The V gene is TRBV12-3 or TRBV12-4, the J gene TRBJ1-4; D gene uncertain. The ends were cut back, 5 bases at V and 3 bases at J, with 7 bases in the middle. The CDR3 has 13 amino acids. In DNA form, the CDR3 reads TGTGCCAGCAGTCGAAGACCTAATGAAAAACTGTTTTTT. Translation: CASSRRPNEKLFF.

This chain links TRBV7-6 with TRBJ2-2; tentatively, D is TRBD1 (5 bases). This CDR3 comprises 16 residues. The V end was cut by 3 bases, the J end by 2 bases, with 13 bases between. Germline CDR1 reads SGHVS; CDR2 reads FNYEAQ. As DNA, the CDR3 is TGTGCCAGCAGCTTGATAGGGGCGCCTAACACCGGGGAGCTGTTTTTT. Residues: CASSLIGAPNTGELFF.

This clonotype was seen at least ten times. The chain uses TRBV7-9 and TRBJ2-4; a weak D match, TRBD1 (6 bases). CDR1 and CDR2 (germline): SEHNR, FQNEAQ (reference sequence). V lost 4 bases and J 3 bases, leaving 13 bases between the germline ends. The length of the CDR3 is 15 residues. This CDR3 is CASSSQGQGKNIQYF. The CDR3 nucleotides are TGTGCCAGCAGCTCACAGGGCCAAGGCAAAAACATTCAGTACTTC. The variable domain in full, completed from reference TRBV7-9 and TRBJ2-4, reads DTGVSQNPRHKITKRGQNVTFRCDPISEHNRLYWYRQTLGQGPEFLTYFQNEAQLEKSRLLSDRFSAERPKGSFSTLEIQRTEQGDSAMYLCASSSQGQGKNIQYFGAGTRLSVL.

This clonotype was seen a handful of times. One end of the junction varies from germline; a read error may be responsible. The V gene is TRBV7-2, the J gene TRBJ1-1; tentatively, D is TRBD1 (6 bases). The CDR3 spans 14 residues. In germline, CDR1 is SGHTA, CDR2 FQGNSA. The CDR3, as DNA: TGCGCCAGCAGCCTCGGACAGTTGAACACTGAAGCTTTCTTT. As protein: CASSLGQLNTEAFF.

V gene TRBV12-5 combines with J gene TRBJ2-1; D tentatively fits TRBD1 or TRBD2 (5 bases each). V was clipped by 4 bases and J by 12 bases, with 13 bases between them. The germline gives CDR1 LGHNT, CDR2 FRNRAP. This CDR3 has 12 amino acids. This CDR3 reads CASGSYDSGQFF. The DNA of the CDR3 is TGTGCTAGTGGTTCCTACGACAGCGGGCAGTTCTTC. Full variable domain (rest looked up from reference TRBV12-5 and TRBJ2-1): DARVTQTPRHKVTEMGQEVTMRCQPILGHNTVFWYRQTMMQGLELLAYFRNRAPLDDSGMPKDRFSAEMPDATLATLKIQPSEPRDSAVYFCASGSYDSGQFFGPGTRLTVL.

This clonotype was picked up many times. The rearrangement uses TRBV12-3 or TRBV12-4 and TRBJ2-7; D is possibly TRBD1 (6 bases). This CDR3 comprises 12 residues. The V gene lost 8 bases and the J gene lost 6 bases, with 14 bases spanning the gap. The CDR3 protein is CASGRDTGEQYV. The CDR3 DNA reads TGTGCCAGCGGAAGGGACACCGGCGAGCAGTACGTC.

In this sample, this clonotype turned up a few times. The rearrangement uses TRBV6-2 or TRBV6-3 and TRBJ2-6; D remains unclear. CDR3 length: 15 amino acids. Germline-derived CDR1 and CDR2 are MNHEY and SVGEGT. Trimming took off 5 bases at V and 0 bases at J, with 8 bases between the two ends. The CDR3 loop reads CASSRRVSGANVLTF. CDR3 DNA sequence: TGTGCCAGCAGTCGCCGGGTCTCTGGGGCCAACGTCCTGACTTTC.

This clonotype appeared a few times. The CDR3, as DNA: TGTGCCAGCAGCTTAGATAGCGGGGGGGCCGGAAATACGCAGTATTTT. This translates into CASSLDSGGAGNTQYF. This chain joins TRBV7-2 and TRBJ2-3, with TRBD2 matching over 11 bases. This CDR3 spans 16 amino acids. The J segment lost 7 bases and the V segment lost 1 base, leaving 7 bases of the junction unmatched. The V gene's germline CDR1 is SGHTA and CDR2 FQGNSA.

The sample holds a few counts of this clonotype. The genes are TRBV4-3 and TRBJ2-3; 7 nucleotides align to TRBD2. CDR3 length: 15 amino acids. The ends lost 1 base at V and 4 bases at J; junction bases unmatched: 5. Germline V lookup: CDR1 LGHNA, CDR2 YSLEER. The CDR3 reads CASSQVAGGPDTQYF. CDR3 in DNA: TGCGCCAGCAGCCAAGTAGCGGGCGGGCCAGATACGCAGTATTTT.

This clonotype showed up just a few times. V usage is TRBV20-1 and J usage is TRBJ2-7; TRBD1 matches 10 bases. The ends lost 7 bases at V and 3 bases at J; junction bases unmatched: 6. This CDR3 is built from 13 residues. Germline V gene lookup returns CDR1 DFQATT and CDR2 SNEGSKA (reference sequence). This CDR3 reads CSVRGTGVYEQYV. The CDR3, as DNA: TGCAGTGTCAGGGGGACAGGGGTCTACGAGCAGTACGTC.

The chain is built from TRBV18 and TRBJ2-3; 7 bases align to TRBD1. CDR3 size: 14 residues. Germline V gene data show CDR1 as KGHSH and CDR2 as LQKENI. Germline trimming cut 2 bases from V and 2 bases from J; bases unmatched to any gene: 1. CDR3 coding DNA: TGTGCCAGCTCACCAGGGACAGACACAGATACGCAGTATTTT. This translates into CASSPGTDTDTQYF.

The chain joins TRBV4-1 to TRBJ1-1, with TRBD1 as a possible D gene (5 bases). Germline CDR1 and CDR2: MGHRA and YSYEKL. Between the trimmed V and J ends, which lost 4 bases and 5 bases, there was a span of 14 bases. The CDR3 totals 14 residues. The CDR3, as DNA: TGCGCCAGCAGCCGGGGGGAATTTGGAACTGAAGCTTTCTTT. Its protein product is CASSRGEFGTEAFF.

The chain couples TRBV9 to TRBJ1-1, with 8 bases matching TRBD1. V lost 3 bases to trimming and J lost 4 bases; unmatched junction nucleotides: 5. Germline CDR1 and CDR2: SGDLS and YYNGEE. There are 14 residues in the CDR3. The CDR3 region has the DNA TGTGCCAGCAGCGCATTAACAGGGGGCACTGAAGCTTTCTTT. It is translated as CASSALTGGTEAFF. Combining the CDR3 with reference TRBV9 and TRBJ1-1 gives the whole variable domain DSGVTQTPKHLITATGQRVTLRCSPRSGDLSVYWYQQSLDQGLQFLIQYYNGEERAKGNILERFSAQQFPDLHSELNLSSLELGDSALYFCASSALTGGTEAFFGQGTRLTVV.

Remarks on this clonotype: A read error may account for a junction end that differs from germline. CDR3 DNA sequence: TGTGCCAGCAGCCATTCCCCGGGACAGCGTCAAGAGACACAGTACTTC. Amino acids: CASSHSPGQRQETQYF. The chain uses TRBV7-7 and TRBJ2-5; 7 bases align to TRBD1. CDR1 is SSHAT and CDR2 is FNYEAQ in the germline V gene (reference sequence). CDR3 length equals 16 residues.

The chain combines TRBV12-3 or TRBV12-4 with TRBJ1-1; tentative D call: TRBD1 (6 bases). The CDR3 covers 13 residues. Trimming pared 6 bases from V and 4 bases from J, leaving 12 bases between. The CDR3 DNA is TGTGCCAGCAGACTCCAGGGGTCCACTGAAGCTTTCTTT. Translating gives CASRLQGSTEAFF.

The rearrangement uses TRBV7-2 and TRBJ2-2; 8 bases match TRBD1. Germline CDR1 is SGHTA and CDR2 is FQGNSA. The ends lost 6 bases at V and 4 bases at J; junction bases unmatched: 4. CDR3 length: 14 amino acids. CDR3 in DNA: TGTGCCAGCAGGACAGGGGCCGGCACCGGGGAGCTGTTTTTT. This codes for CASRTGAGTGELFF.

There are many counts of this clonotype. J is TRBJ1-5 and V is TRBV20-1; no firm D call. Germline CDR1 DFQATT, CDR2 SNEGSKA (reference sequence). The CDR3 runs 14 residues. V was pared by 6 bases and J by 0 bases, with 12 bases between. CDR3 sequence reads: CSAQTDYSNQPQHF. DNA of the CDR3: TGCAGTGCCCAGACCGATTATAGCAATCAGCCCCAGCATTTT.

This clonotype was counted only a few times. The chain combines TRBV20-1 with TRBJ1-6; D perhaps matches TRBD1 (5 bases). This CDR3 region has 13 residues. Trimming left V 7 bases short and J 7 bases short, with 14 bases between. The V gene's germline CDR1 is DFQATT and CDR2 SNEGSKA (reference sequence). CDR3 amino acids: CSVLTVQNSPLHF. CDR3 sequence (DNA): TGCAGTGTTTTGACAGTTCAAAATTCACCCCTCCACTTT.

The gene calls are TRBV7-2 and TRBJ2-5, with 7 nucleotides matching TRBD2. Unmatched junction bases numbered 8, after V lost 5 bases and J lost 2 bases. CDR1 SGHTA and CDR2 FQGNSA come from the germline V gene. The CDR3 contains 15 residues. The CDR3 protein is CASSRGLGEQETQYF. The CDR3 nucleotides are TGTGCCAGCAGCCGAGGACTAGGGGAACAAGAGACCCAGTACTTC.

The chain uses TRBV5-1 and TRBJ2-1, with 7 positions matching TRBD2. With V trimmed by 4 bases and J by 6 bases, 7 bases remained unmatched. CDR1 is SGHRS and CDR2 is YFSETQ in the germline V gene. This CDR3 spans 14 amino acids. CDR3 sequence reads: CASSEGTISNEQFF. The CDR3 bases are TGCGCCAGCAGCGAAGGGACTATTAGCAATGAGCAGTTCTTC.

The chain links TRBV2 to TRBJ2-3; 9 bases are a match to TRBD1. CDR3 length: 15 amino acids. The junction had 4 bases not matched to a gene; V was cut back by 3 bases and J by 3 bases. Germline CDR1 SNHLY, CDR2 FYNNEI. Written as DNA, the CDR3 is TGTGCCAGCAGTGAGGGACAGGGCAGGACAGATACGCAGTATTTT. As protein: CASSEGQGRTDTQYF.

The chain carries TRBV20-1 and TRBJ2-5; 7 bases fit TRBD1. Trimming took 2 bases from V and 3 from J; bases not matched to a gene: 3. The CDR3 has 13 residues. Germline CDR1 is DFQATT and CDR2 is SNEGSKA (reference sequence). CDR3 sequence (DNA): TGCAGTGCTAGACAACAGGGGAAAGAGACCCAGTACTTC. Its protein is CSARQQGKETQYF.